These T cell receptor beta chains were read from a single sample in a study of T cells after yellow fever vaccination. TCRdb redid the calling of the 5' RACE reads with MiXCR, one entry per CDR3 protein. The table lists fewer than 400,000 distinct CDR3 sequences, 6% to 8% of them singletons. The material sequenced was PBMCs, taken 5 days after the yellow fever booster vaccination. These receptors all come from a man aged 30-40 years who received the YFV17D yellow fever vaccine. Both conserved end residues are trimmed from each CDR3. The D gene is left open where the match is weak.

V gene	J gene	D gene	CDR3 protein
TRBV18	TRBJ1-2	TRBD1	ASSPGTGLHYGYT
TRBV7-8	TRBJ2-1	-	ASSFDRRLGSEQF
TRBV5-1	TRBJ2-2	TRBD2	ASSFLTSANTGELF
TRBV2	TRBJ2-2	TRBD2	ASRGGLAGTGELF
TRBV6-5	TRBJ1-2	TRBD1	ASSDRGGYT
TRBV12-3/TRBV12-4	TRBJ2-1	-	ASSPAGYEQF
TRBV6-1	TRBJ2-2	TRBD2	ASSSGLAGGGELF
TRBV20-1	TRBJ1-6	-	SALSSDSHYNSPLH
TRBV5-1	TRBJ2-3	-	ASSLNIQTDTQY
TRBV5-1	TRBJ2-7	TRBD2	ASRLAETYEQY
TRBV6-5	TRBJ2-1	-	ASSSVGNEQF
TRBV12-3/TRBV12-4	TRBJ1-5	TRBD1	ASSGQGYQPQH
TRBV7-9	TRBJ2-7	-	ASSLGIAVPTYEQY
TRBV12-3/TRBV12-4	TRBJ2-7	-	ASTRADTYEQY
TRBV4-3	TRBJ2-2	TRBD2	ASGLSHSGMTTGELF
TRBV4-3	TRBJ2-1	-	ASSQSPSANEQF
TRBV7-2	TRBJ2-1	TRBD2	ASIQAGGPYEQF
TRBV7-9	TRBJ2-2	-	ASSFRPENTGELF
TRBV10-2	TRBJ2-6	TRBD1	ASRDRAGANVLT
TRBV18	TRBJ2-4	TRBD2	ASSPVRSGIGRAKNIQY
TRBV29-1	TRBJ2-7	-	SVGPTGAYEQY
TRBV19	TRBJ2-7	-	ASSIGDVYEQY
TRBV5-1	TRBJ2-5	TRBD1	ASSDSDRGRETQY
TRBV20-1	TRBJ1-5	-	SARTVNQPQH
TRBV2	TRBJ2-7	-	ASSEAWGPNTYEQY
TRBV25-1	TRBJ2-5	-	ASSESGKGLVETQY
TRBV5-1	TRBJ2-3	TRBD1	ASSDIGTGADTQY
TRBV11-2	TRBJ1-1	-	ASSNGVAEAF
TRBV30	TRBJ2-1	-	AWNEDRSYNEQF
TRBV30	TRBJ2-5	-	AWSWVPPETQY
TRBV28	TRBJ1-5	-	ASSLWGWGGEQPQH
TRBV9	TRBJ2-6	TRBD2	ASSLPWGSGNSGANVLT